This TCR beta chain is drawn from a study of T cell repertoires in cytomegalovirus infection. Notes on the study in general: CMV-specific TCR beta clonotypes restricted by HLA-C dominated the ex vivo response.

This clonotype was observed at least ten times. Its antigen is currently unknown. TCRdb processed the reads anew with MiXCR; each CDR3 protein has one entry. The profile shows some 220,000 distinct CDR3 sequences, approximately 6.7% of them singletons. Germline V gives CDR1 MNHNY, CDR2 SVGAGI (reference sequence). Between the trimmed V and J ends, which lost 2 bases and 4 bases, there was a span of 3 bases. The CDR3 is 12 amino acids. The sequence came from a human donor in good health (CMV status not recorded). Some clones in this sample may be carry-over from other donors' samples. Sequences were obtained from PBMCs. J is TRBJ1-5 and V is TRBV6-6; unclear D gene. DNA for the CDR3: TGTGCCAGCAGTTACCTGAATCAGCCCCAGCATTTT. This codes for CASSYLNQPQHF.